This T cell receptor beta chain stems from a study of a mutant IDH1 vaccine in newly diagnosed glioma. Turning to the study itself: Vaccination followed radiotherapy alone by 4-6 weeks, or accompanied temozolomide cycles. Patients had received radiotherapy, temozolomide, or both previously, most receiving both. Study observations and caveats: With respect to changes in top peripheral T cell clonotypes, pseudoprogression seemed unrelated.

The CDR3 totals 14 residues. The germline CDR1 and CDR2 sequences are SGHRS and YFSETQ. V was shortened by 7 bases and J by 2 bases, with 12 bases between the two germline ends. As to this clone: Antigen: not known.

Clones were sequenced by immunoSEQ multiplex PCR, and TCRdb holds only the in-frame ones, with some missing. The table includes over 55,000 clones, 80% to 90% detected once. Stated time point: week 5, during vaccination. Each vaccine dose was 300 ug of mutant IDH1 20-mer peptide, with topical imiquimod. V is TRBV5-1 and J is TRBJ2-2, with D possibly TRBD1 on 5 matching bases. This TCR came from a woman aged 40-49 years with glioma. The sequences come from PBMCs, collected from a glioma patient whose treatment included an IDH1 peptide vaccine. The CDR3 DNA is TGCGCCAGCGGATCCAGGGTTAACACCGGGGAGCTGTTTTTT. This encodes CASGSRVNTGELFF. Filled out from reference TRBV5-1 and TRBJ2-2, the complete variable domain reads KAGVTQTPRYLIKTRGQQVTLSCSPISGHRSVSWYQQTPGQGLQFLFEYFSETQRNKGNFPGRFSGRQFSNSRSEMNVSTLELGDSALYLCASGSRVNTGELFFGEGSRLTVL.